This T cell receptor beta chain was sequenced during a study of Ad26.COV2.S vaccination and SARS-CoV-2 variants. Study-wide context: Donor had been placed in the Ad26.COV2.S arm of the COV1001 trial. Ad26.COV2.S given intramuscularly, once or twice 56 days apart.

The CDR3 length is 15 residues. Germline-derived CDR1 and CDR2 are MNHEY and SVGAGI. The V end lost 2 bases, the J end lost 4 bases, and 14 bases lay between the germline ends. Repertoires were generated with immunoSEQ multiplex PCR, while TCRdb's copy carries only in-frame clones and drops some. This table has hundreds of thousands of clones, 70% to 90% appearing once. Treatment here: around 19 received Ad26.COV2.S at low or high dose, single or two shots; 5 received placebo; per-sample allocation not given. After the first vaccine or placebo injection, samples were drawn on day 63. Donation was by an adult aged 18-55 years who was in Boston.

The V call is TRBV6-5, the J call TRBJ1-2; D remains ambiguous. This clonotype originated in a person between 18 and 59 years old who received the Ad26.COV2.S COVID-19 vaccine or a placebo. Sequences were derived from peripheral blood, sampled in a trial of Ad26.COV2.S vaccine versus placebo. The CDR3: CASSYGVAPSYGYTF. The CDR3 DNA follows: TGTGCCAGCAGTTACGGAGTCGCGCCTTCCTATGGCTACACCTTC.